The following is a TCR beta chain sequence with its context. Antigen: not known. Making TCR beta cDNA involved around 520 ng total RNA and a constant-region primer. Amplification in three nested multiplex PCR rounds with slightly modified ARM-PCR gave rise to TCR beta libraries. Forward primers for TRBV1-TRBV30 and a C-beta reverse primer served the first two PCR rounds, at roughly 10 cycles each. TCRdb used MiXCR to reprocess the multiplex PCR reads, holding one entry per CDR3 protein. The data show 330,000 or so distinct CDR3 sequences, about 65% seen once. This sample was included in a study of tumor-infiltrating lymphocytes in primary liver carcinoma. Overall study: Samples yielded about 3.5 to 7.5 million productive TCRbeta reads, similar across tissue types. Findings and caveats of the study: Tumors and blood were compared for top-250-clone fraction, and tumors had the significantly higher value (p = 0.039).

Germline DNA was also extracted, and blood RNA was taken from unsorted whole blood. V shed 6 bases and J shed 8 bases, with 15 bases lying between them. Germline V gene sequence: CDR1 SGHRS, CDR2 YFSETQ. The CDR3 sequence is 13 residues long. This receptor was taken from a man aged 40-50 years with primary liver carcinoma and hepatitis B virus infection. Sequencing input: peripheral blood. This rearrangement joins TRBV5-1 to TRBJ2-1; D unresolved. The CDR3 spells CASNSLYDDEQFF. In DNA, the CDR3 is TGCGCCAGCAACTCCCTTTATGACGATGAGCAGTTCTTC. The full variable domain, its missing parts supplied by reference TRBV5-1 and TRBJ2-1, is KAGVTQTPRYLIKTRGQQVTLSCSPISGHRSVSWYQQTPGQGLQFLFEYFSETQRNKGNFPGRFSGRQFSNSRSEMNVSTLELGDSALYLCASNSLYDDEQFFGPGTRLTVL.